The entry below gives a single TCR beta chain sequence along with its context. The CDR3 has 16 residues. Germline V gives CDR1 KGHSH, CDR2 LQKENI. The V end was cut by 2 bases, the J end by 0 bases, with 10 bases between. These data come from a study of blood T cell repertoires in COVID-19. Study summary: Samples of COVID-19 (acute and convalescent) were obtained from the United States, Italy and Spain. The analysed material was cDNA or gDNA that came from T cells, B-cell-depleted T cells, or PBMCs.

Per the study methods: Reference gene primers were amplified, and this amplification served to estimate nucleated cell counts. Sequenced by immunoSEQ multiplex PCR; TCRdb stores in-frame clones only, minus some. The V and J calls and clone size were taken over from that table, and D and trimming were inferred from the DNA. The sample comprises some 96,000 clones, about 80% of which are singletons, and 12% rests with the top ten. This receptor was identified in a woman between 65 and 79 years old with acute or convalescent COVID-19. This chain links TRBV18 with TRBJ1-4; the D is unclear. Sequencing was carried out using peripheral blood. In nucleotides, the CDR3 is TGTGCCAGCTCACCAGCCTCAGCGGCAACTAATGAAAAACTGTTTTTT. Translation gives CASSPASAATNEKLFF.